These T cell receptor beta chains were read from a single sample in a study of CXCR3-negative and CXCR3-positive naive CD8 T cells. TCRdb reprocessed the 5' RACE reads and stores each CDR3 protein as one record, lacking DNA. This sample contains 50,000 to 65,000 distinct CDR3 sequences. Sequencing was carried out using naive CXCR3+ CD8+ T cells from blood. The receptor set was obtained from a human donor in good health. Some clones in this sample may be carry-over from other donors' samples. Both conserved end residues are part of each CDR3. Some rows have no size entry. The others give once, few or many, or a class for an expanded clone.

TRBV7-3	.	TRBJ1-1	CASSFHHFGTLDTEAFF
TRBV27	.	TRBJ2-7	CASSFTGVGNEQYF
TRBV20-1	medium-sized	TRBJ2-7	CSASPPGVDHEQYF
TRBV29-1	.	TRBJ2-7	CSARVPLRPRGASYEQYF
TRBV5-6	.	TRBJ1-1	CASSRGTAEAFF
TRBV14	.	TRBJ1-1	CASSQDEGEIAEAFF
TRBV12-3/TRBV12-4	.	TRBJ1-6	CATQYLGSPLHF
TRBV7-9	.	TRBJ1-5	CASSWDRNQPQHF
TRBV21-1	.	TRBJ2-2	CASSETVYTGELFF
TRBV28	.	TRBJ2-1	CASSFPTDTSGTYNEQFF
TRBV9	.	TRBJ2-1	CASSVDEIAPHNEQFF
TRBV29-1	.	TRBJ1-3	CSVVGGYGNTIYF
TRBV29-1	.	TRBJ2-7	CSVVLGDYEQYF
TRBV20-1	.	TRBJ2-3	CSASPTPEPGTDIITDTQYF
TRBV6-5	.	TRBJ2-1	CASSDREHNEQFF
TRBV4-3	.	TRBJ2-1	CVSSRGGYNEQFF
TRBV4-2	.	TRBJ2-5	CASSQEPGLAVKQETQYF
TRBV5-6	.	TRBJ2-3	CASSWDAEVTDTQYF
TRBV10-3	.	TRBJ1-2	CAISEGSDSYGYTF
TRBV27	.	TRBJ2-2	CASSLGVTPNTGELFF
TRBV11-2	.	TRBJ2-7	CASSLDLSGQGTYEQYF
TRBV29-1	.	TRBJ2-7	CSVEVGYEQYF
TRBV12-3/TRBV12-4	.	TRBJ2-1	CASSLDDGRGNMFF
TRBV2	.	TRBJ2-1	CASSDPGQGYNEQFF